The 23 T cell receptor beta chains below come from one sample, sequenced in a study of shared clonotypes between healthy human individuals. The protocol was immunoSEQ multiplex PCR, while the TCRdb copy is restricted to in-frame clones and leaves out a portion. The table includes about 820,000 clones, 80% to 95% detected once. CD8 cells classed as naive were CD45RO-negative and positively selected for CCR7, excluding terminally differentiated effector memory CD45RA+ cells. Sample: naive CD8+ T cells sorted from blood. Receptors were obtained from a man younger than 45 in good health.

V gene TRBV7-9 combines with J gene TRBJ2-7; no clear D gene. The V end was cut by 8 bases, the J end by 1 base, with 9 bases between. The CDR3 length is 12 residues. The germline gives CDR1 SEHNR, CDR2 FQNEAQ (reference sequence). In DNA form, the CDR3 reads TGTGCCAGCGCCTTCGGGTCCTACGAGCAGTACTTC. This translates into CASAFGSYEQYF.

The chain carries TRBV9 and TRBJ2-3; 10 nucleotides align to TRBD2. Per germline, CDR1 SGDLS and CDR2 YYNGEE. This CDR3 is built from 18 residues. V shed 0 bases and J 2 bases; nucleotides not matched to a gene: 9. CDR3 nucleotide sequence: TGTGCCAGCAGCGTAGCCCTAGCGGGAGCTTCTGTCACAGATACGCAGTATTTT. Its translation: CASSVALAGASVTDTQYF.

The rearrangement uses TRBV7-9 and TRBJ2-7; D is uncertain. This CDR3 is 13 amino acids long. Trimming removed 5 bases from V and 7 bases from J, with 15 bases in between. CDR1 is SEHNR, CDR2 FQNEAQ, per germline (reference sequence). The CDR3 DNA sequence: TGTGCCAGCAGCACATGGGGTAAAGATGAGCAGTACTTC. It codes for CASSTWGKDEQYF.

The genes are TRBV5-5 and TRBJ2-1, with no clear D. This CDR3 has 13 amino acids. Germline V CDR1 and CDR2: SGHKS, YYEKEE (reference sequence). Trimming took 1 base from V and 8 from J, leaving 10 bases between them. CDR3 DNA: TGTGCCAGCAGCTTGTTCGGGTACGATGAGCAGTTCTTC. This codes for CASSLFGYDEQFF.

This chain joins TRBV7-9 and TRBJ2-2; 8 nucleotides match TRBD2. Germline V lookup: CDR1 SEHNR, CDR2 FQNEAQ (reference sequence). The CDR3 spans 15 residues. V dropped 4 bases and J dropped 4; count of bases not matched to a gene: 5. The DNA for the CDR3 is TGTGCCAGCAGCTGGAGCGGGAGTGGCACCGGGGAGCTGTTTTTT. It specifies CASSWSGSGTGELFF.

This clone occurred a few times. The DNA for the CDR3 is TGTGCCAGCAGTTCTAAGGACAGGGAGTGGTACGAGCAGTACTTC. Encoded protein: CASSSKDREWYEQYF. This chain uses TRBV7-9 with TRBJ2-7; TRBD1 agrees at 8 bases. The length of the CDR3 is 15 residues. Germline trimming cut 6 bases from V and 4 bases from J; bases unmatched to any gene: 11. Looked up from germline, CDR1 is SEHNR and CDR2 is FQNEAQ (reference sequence).

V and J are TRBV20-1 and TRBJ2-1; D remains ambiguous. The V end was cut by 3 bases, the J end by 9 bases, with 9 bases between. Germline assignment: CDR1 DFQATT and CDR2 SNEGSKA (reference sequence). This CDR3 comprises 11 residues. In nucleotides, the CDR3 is TGCAGTGCTAGTCTCGGCCGTGAGCAGTTCTTC. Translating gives CSASLGREQFF.

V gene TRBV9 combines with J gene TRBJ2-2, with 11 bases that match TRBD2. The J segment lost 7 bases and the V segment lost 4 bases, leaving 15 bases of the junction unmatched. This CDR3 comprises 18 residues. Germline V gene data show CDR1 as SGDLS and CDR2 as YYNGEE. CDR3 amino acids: CASSTGLAGQRGNGELFF. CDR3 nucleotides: TGTGCCAGCAGCACCGGACTAGCGGGCCAGCGGGGAAACGGGGAGCTGTTTTTT. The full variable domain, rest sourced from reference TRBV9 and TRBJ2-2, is DSGVTQTPKHLITATGQRVTLRCSPRSGDLSVYWYQQSLDQGLQFLIQYYNGEERAKGNILERFSAQQFPDLHSELNLSSLELGDSALYFCASSTGLAGQRGNGELFFGEGSRLTVL.

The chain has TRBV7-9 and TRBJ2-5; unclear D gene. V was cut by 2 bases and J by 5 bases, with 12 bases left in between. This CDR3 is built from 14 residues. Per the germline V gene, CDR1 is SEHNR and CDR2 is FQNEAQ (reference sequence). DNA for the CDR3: TGTGCCAGCAGCTTATTCTTGGGCTGGGAGACCCAGTACTTC. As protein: CASSLFLGWETQYF.

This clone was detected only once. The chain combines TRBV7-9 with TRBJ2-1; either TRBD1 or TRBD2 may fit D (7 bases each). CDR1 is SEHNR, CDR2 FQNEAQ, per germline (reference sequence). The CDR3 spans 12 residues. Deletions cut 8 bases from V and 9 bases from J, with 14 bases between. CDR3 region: CASDPRGGEQFF. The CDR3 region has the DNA TGTGCCAGCGACCCCAGGGGGGGTGAGCAGTTCTTC.

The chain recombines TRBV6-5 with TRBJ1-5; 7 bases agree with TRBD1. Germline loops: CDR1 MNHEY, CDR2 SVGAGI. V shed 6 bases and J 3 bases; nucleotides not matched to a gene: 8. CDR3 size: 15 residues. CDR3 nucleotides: TGTGCCAGCAGATTAGACAGGGCCGTCAATCAGCCCCAGCATTTT. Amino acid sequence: CASRLDRAVNQPQHF.

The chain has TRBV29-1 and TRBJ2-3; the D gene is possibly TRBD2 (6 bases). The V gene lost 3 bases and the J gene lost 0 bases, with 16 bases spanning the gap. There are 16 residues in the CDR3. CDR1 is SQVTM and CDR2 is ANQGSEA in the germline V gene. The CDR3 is CSVELFLEGSTDTQYF. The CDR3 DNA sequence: TGCAGCGTTGAGCTTTTCTTGGAGGGAAGCACAGATACGCAGTATTTT.

For the CDR3, the DNA is TGTGCCAGCAGCGGCAGGGGGCAGGGTGAAAAACTGTTTTTT. Translation gives CASSGRGQGEKLFF. V gene TRBV9 combines with J gene TRBJ1-4, with TRBD1 matching over 8 bases. Trimming removed 3 bases from V and 7 bases from J; junction bases left unmatched: 5. Germline-derived CDR1 and CDR2 are SGDLS and YYNGEE. This CDR3 spans 14 amino acids.

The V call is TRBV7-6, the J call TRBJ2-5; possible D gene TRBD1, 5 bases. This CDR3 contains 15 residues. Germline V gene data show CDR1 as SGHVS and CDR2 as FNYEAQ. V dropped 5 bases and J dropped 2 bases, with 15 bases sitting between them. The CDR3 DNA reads TGTGCCAGCAGCCAATTCCCCCCAGGGCAAGAGACCCAGTACTTC. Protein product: CASSQFPPGQETQYF.

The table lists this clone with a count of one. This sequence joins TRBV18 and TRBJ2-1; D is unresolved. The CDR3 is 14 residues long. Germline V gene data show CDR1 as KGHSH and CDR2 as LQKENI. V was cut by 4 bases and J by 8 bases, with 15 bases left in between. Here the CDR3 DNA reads TGTGCCAGCTCACGGGAAATTAGTATACATGAGCAGTTCTTC. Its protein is CASSREISIHEQFF.

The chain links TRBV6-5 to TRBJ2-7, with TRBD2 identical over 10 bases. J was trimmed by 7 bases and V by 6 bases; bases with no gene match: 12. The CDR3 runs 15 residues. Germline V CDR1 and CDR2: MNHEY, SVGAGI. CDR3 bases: TGTGCCAGCAGCTCGGCGGCTAGCGGGAGTGTTGAGCAGTACTTC. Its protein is CASSSAASGSVEQYF.

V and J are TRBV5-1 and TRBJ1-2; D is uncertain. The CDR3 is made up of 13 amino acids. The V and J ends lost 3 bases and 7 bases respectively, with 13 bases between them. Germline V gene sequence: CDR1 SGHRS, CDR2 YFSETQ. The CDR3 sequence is CASSSDLVSGYTF. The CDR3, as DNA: TGCGCCAGCAGCTCCGACCTAGTCTCTGGCTACACCTTC.

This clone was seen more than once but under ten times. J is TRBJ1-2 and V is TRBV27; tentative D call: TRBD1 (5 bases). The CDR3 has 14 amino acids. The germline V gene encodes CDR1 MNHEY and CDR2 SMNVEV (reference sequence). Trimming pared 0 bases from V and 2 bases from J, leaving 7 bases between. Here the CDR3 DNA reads TGTGCCAGCAGTTTATCAAAGGGGAACTATGGCTACACCTTC. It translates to CASSLSKGNYGYTF.

The CDR3 DNA is TGTGCCAGCAGTTTATCGCCGCGTCGTACTGAAGCTTTCTTT. Amino acid sequence: CASSLSPRRTEAFF. V usage is TRBV27 and J usage is TRBJ1-1; D remains unclear. This CDR3 comprises 14 residues. The V end lost 0 bases, the J end lost 5 bases, and 10 bases lay between the germline ends. The germline gives CDR1 MNHEY, CDR2 SMNVEV (reference sequence).

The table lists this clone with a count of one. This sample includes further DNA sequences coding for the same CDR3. The CDR3 reads CASSPGAGELFF. The CDR3 DNA reads TGTGCCAGCAGTCCCGGTGCCGGGGAGCTGTTTTTT. This chain uses TRBV27 with TRBJ2-2, with D uncertain. The germline V gene encodes CDR1 MNHEY and CDR2 SMNVEV (reference sequence). Between the trimmed V and J ends, which lost 5 bases and 6 bases, there was a span of 7 bases. This CDR3 region has 12 residues.

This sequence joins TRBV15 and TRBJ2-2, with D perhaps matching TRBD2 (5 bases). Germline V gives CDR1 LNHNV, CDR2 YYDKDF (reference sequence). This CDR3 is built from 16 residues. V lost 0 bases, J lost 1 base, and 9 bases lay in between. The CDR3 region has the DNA TGTGCCACCAGCAGAGAATCGGGGTTGAACACCGGGGAGCTGTTTTTT. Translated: CATSRESGLNTGELFF.

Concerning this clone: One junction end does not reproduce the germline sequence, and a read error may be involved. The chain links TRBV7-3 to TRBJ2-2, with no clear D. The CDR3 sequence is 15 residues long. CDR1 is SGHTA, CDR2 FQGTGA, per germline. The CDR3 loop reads CASSLWNENAGELFF. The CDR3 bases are TGTGCCAGCAGCTTATGGAACGAGAACGCCGGGGAGCTGTTTTTT. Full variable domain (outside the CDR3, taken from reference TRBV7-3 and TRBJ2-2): GAGVSQTPSNKVTEKGKYVELRCDPISGHTALYWYRQSLGQGPEFLIYFQGTGAADDSGLPNDRFFAVRPEGSVSTLKIQRTERGDSAVYLCASSLWNENAGELFFGEGSRLTVL.

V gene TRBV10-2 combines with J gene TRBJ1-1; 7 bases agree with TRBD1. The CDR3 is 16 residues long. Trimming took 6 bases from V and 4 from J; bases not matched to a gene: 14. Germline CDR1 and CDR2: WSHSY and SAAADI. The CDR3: CASSLGQVAPGTEAFF. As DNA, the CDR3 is TGCGCCAGCAGCCTTGGACAGGTGGCCCCGGGCACTGAAGCTTTCTTT.